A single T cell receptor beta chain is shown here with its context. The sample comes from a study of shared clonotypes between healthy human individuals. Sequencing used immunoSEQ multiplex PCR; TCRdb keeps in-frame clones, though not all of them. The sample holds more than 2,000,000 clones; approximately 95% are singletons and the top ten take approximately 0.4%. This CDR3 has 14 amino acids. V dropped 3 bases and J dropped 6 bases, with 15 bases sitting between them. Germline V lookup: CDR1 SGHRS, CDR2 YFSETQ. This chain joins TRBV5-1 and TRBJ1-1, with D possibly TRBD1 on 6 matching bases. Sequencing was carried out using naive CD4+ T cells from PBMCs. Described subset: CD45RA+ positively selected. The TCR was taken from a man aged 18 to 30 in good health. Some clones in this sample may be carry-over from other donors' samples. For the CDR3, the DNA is TGCGCCAGCAGCTCGTTACAGGGAAACGCTGAAGCTTTCTTT. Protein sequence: CASSSLQGNAEAFF.